Reported below is one TCR beta chain. Its antigen has not been determined. Base qualities are not recorded, but no much larger clone differs from it by a single base. The immunoSEQ Assay, a bias-controlled multiplex PCR, was used to amplify TCRbeta CDR3 regions from genomic DNA. In the source study's methods: Nucleated cell counts per sample were estimated from amplification of reference gene primers within the assay. Sequence reads were collapsed and filtered to measure the absolute abundance of every unique TCRbeta CDR3 rearrangement. For each sample, productive Simpson clonality was calculated by taking the square root of Simpson's diversity index across productive rearrangements. In TCRdb, the immuneACCESS table is reduced to in-frame sequences with V and J assigned. These tables do not hold every clone; where another copy was compared, an unresolved V gene accounts for under half, and the others remain unexplained. For V, J and clone size, that table is used; D and trimming come from the DNA. This sample holds fewer than 350,000 clones; approximately 86% were observed only once. The ten largest clones take up about 2.2% of the sample.

These data originate in a study of blood T cell repertoires in COVID-19 (TCRdb year 2020). With respect to the entire study: Collaborator samples came from the United States, Italy and Spain and covered acute and convalescent phases of COVID-19. The material from the prospective study consisted of cDNA or gDNA derived from T cells, B-cell-depleted T cells, or PBMCs. Deeply sampled blood TCRbeta repertoires from subjects exposed to, actively infected with, or recovered from COVID-19 were included in the dataset. The repertoires were released in a freely available public database intended as a resource for research on the immune response to SARS-CoV-2. Samples came from the ongoing ImmuneRACE study (first 160 participants) plus 1,254 subjects from 6 global collaborators. A de-identified subject ID, COVID-19 status, age in years and sex were almost always included in the sample metadata. HLA class I and class II types, where available, came from metadata supplied by the sample provider rather than from assay-based typing. Paper-wide results and their limitations: How much clinical and demographic metadata was included differed by source and by participant, and the metadata was provided uncurated.

Samples from volunteer blood donors who had recovered from COVID-19 were contributed by a second Seattle source. The collaborating institutions used their own protocols to collect whole blood in K2EDTA tubes. For TCRbeta analysis, collaborators shipped samples in one of three forms: frozen whole blood, isolated PBMCs, or DNA extracted from either of those sample types. From the germline V gene, CDR1 is MDHEN and CDR2 is SYDVKM. From the cysteine up to the phenylalanine, the CDR3 has a length of 15 residues. Solely the CDR3 DNA is kept, with 45 bases framed from the first base. V is pared back by 3 bases and J by 1 base, with 9 bases lying between the germline termini.

This clonotype originated in a woman aged 25 to 39 who had recovered from COVID-19. The V and J segments used are TRBV28 and TRBJ2-2; TRBD1 could be the D gene, as 5 bases match. The sample comprised peripheral blood. The sequence in DNA is TGTGCCAGCAGTTTCCTGGGGCGGAACACCGGGGAGCTGTTTTTT. Its translation reads: CASSFLGRNTGELFF.